These T cell receptor beta chains were read from a single sample in a study of cytomegalovirus exposure and HLA in healthy donors. Some clones are missing from TCRdb's copy, which holds only in-frame ones; the method was immunoSEQ multiplex PCR. Recorded here are about 160,000 clones; the top ten clones represent 1.5% to 2%. Sequenced material: PBMCs. These receptors all come from a woman between 50 and 59 years old in good health and CMV-seronegative. Both conserved end residues are part of each CDR3. Fields, in order: J gene, V gene, D gene, CDR3 DNA, CDR3 protein. D genes are given only for firm matches.

j_gene: TRBJ2-5; v_gene: TRBV7-3; d_gene: .; CDR3nt: TGTGCCAGCAGCCCGACCGGGGGAGCTCTGTACTTC; CDR3aa: CASSPTGGALYF
j_gene: TRBJ2-3; v_gene: TRBV5-4; d_gene: .; CDR3nt: TGTGCCAGCTACTCTAGCACAGATACGCAGTATTTT; CDR3aa: CASYSSTDTQYF
j_gene: TRBJ2-7; v_gene: TRBV28; d_gene: TRBD2; CDR3nt: TGTGCCAGCAGTTTGACTAGCGGGACCCTCGTAGACGAGCAGTACTTC; CDR3aa: CASSLTSGTLVDEQYF
j_gene: TRBJ2-3; v_gene: TRBV9; d_gene: TRBD2; CDR3nt: TGTGCCAGCAGCGTACGTGGGAGGAGCGGGAGCGGGGCAGATACGCAGTATTTT; CDR3aa: CASSVRGRSGSGADTQYF
j_gene: TRBJ1-1; v_gene: TRBV14; d_gene: .; CDR3nt: TGTGCCAGCAGCCTAACAGGCTCACTGAGAGCTTTCTTT; CDR3aa: CASSLTGSLRAFF
j_gene: TRBJ1-6; v_gene: TRBV18; d_gene: .; CDR3nt: TGTGCCAGCTCACCAGGGGGCGCCTATAATTCACCCCTCCACTTT; CDR3aa: CASSPGGAYNSPLHF
j_gene: TRBJ1-1; v_gene: TRBV28; d_gene: .; CDR3nt: TGTGCCAGCAGTTTTCGAGGATACACTGAAGCTTTCTTT; CDR3aa: CASSFRGYTEAFF
j_gene: TRBJ2-7; v_gene: TRBV4-1; d_gene: .; CDR3nt: TGCGCCAGCAGCCAGTTAACAGCAACCCCGACCTACGAGCAGTACTTC; CDR3aa: CASSQLTATPTYEQYF
j_gene: TRBJ2-7; v_gene: TRBV28; d_gene: .; CDR3nt: TGTGCCAGCAGTTTGGGCAGGGCCTACGAGCAGTACTTC; CDR3aa: CASSLGRAYEQYF
j_gene: TRBJ1-1; v_gene: TRBV6-1; d_gene: .; CDR3nt: TGTGCCAGCAGTGAAACGCGTCAGGGGAAGACTGAAGCTTTCTTT; CDR3aa: CASSETRQGKTEAFF
j_gene: TRBJ1-5; v_gene: TRBV29-1; d_gene: .; CDR3nt: TGCAGCGTCAACGACAGGAGTAATAGCAATCAGCCCCAGCATTTT; CDR3aa: CSVNDRSNSNQPQHF
j_gene: TRBJ2-5; v_gene: TRBV5-4; d_gene: TRBD2; CDR3nt: TGTGCCAGCAGCTTGGGACTAGCGGAGGCGAGGACCCAGTACTTC; CDR3aa: CASSLGLAEARTQYF
j_gene: TRBJ2-7; v_gene: TRBV27; d_gene: TRBD1; CDR3nt: TGTGCCAGCAGTCCCTACTGGACAGGGAACCCCCAGGAGCAGTACTTC; CDR3aa: CASSPYWTGNPQEQYF
j_gene: TRBJ2-7; v_gene: TRBV10-3; d_gene: .; CDR3nt: TGTGCCATCAGTGAGTCAGAGGGTTCCTACGAGCAGTACTTC; CDR3aa: CAISESEGSYEQYF
j_gene: TRBJ2-7; v_gene: TRBV27; d_gene: TRBD1; CDR3nt: TGTGCCAGCAGTTTTACAGGGGGCCCCTACGAGCAGTACTTC; CDR3aa: CASSFTGGPYEQYF
j_gene: TRBJ1-2; v_gene: TRBV27; d_gene: .; CDR3nt: TGTGCCAGCAGTCCAGGTGGAGGGAACTATGGCTACACCTTC; CDR3aa: CASSPGGGNYGYTF
j_gene: TRBJ2-3; v_gene: TRBV4-1; d_gene: TRBD1; CDR3nt: TGCGCCAGCAGCCAAGGGGACAGTAGCACAGATACGCAGTATTTT; CDR3aa: CASSQGDSSTDTQYF
j_gene: TRBJ2-1; v_gene: TRBV9; d_gene: TRBD2; CDR3nt: TGTGCCAGCAGCGTAGGACTAGCGGGAGCCAATGAGCAGTTCTTC; CDR3aa: CASSVGLAGANEQFF
j_gene: TRBJ2-1; v_gene: TRBV6-5; d_gene: .; CDR3nt: TGTGCCAGCAGTTACAGCGAGCAGTTCTTC; CDR3aa: CASSYSEQFF
j_gene: TRBJ2-7; v_gene: TRBV5-4; d_gene: .; CDR3nt: TGTGCCAGCAGCTCCCCGCGGGCCCAAAGCGAGCAGTACTTC; CDR3aa: CASSSPRAQSEQYF
j_gene: TRBJ2-7; v_gene: TRBV10-3; d_gene: .; CDR3nt: TGTGCCATCAGTGAGTTTGCGGGCGAGCAGTACTTC; CDR3aa: CAISEFAGEQYF
j_gene: TRBJ1-1; v_gene: TRBV12-5; d_gene: .; CDR3nt: TGTGCTAGTGGTTCTGAACCGAGTGAAGCTTTCTTT; CDR3aa: CASGSEPSEAFF
j_gene: TRBJ1-1; v_gene: TRBV19; d_gene: .; CDR3nt: TGTGCCAGCGGGTTGGGTAGGGGGAACACTGAAGCTTTCTTT; CDR3aa: CASGLGRGNTEAFF
j_gene: TRBJ2-5; v_gene: TRBV4-1; d_gene: .; CDR3nt: TGCGCCAGCAGCCTCGGGGTAGCCGGGGAGACCCAGTACTTC; CDR3aa: CASSLGVAGETQYF
j_gene: TRBJ1-2; v_gene: TRBV19; d_gene: TRBD1; CDR3nt: TGTGCCAGTAGTGACAGGGACGATGGCTACACCTTC; CDR3aa: CASSDRDDGYTF
j_gene: TRBJ2-3; v_gene: TRBV25-1; d_gene: .; CDR3nt: TGTGCCAGCAGACATACCCCGGGACTCAGAGGCGCAGATACGCAGTATTTT; CDR3aa: CASRHTPGLRGADTQYF
j_gene: TRBJ2-7; v_gene: TRBV6-4; d_gene: TRBD1; CDR3nt: TGTGCCAGAAGGTATGCTTGGGGACAGGGCCCCTACGAGCAGTACTTC; CDR3aa: CARRYAWGQGPYEQYF
j_gene: TRBJ2-7; v_gene: TRBV4-1; d_gene: .; CDR3nt: TGCGCCAGCAGCCAAGGTCTCGGGGCCTACGAGCAGTACTTC; CDR3aa: CASSQGLGAYEQYF
j_gene: TRBJ2-1; v_gene: TRBV2; d_gene: .; CDR3nt: TGTGCCAGCAGTGTACAGGGTTCAGACAATGAGCAGTTCTTC; CDR3aa: CASSVQGSDNEQFF
j_gene: TRBJ2-5; v_gene: TRBV7-6; d_gene: TRBD2; CDR3nt: TGTGCCAGCAGCTTAGAAAGTGTGAGCGGGGAAGAGACCCAGTACTTC; CDR3aa: CASSLESVSGEETQYF
j_gene: TRBJ2-7; v_gene: TRBV5-1; d_gene: TRBD1; CDR3nt: TGCGCCAGTAGCTCCGGACAGGGGGTATACTACGAGCAGTACTTC; CDR3aa: CASSSGQGVYYEQYF
j_gene: TRBJ1-3; v_gene: TRBV6-5; d_gene: .; CDR3nt: TGTGCCAGCAGCCCCCAGGGACTCGGGGGAAACACCATATATTTT; CDR3aa: CASSPQGLGGNTIYF
j_gene: TRBJ1-5; v_gene: TRBV7-9; d_gene: .; CDR3nt: TGTGCTACCCAGGGGAGTGACAATCAGCCCCAGCATTTT; CDR3aa: CATQGSDNQPQHF
j_gene: TRBJ1-5; v_gene: TRBV4-3; d_gene: TRBD1; CDR3nt: TGCGCCAGCAGCCAAGCGACAGGGTTTAATCAGCCCCAGCATTTT; CDR3aa: CASSQATGFNQPQHF
j_gene: TRBJ1-5; v_gene: TRBV7-8; d_gene: .; CDR3nt: TGTGCCAGCAGCTTAGGTCAGGTGGATAGCAATCAGCCCCAGCATTTT; CDR3aa: CASSLGQVDSNQPQHF
j_gene: TRBJ1-4; v_gene: TRBV5-6; d_gene: TRBD1; CDR3nt: TGTGCCAGCAGCTTGGCAACAGGGGGTGAAAAACTGTTTTTT; CDR3aa: CASSLATGGEKLFF
j_gene: TRBJ2-7; v_gene: TRBV11-2; d_gene: TRBD2; CDR3nt: TGTGCCAGCAGCTCGGGGACTAGCAGGCTCTACGAGCAGTACTTC; CDR3aa: CASSSGTSRLYEQYF
j_gene: TRBJ1-2; v_gene: TRBV28; d_gene: .; CDR3nt: TGTGCCAGCAGTGGTCGCTTGTCAGCTAACTATGGCTACACCTTC; CDR3aa: CASSGRLSANYGYTF
j_gene: TRBJ2-7; v_gene: TRBV25-1; d_gene: TRBD2; CDR3nt: TGTGCCAGCAGTGTACTAGCGGGCGAGCAGTACTTC; CDR3aa: CASSVLAGEQYF
j_gene: TRBJ1-1; v_gene: TRBV5-5; d_gene: TRBD1; CDR3nt: TGTGCCAGCAGCCCCGGGACAGGGAACACTGAAGCTTTCTTT; CDR3aa: CASSPGTGNTEAFF
j_gene: TRBJ2-1; v_gene: TRBV28; d_gene: TRBD2; CDR3nt: TGTGCCAGCACCTTAGAGGGCCGGGGTAGCGGGAGGGCATCTCACAATGAGCAGTTCTTC; CDR3aa: CASTLEGRGSGRASHNEQFF
j_gene: TRBJ1-2; v_gene: TRBV6-5; d_gene: .; CDR3nt: TGTGCCAGCAGGTCCGGACAGTACTATGGCTACACCTTC; CDR3aa: CASRSGQYYGYTF
j_gene: TRBJ1-2; v_gene: TRBV19; d_gene: TRBD1; CDR3nt: TGTGCCAGCCTCATATGGAAGCGCCGGGACAGATACTCTAACTATGGCTACACCTTC; CDR3aa: CASLIWKRRDRYSNYGYTF
j_gene: TRBJ1-4; v_gene: TRBV28; d_gene: .; CDR3nt: TGTGCCAGCAGTTTATCTCGGGGGAAACTGTTTTTT; CDR3aa: CASSLSRGKLFF
j_gene: TRBJ1-1; v_gene: TRBV19; d_gene: .; CDR3nt: TGTGCCACCGCACCCTATGTGGACACTGAAGCTTTCTTT; CDR3aa: CATAPYVDTEAFF
j_gene: TRBJ1-5; v_gene: TRBV18; d_gene: .; CDR3nt: TGTGCCAGCTCACCTGCGGTGGATCAGCCCCAGCATTTT; CDR3aa: CASSPAVDQPQHF
j_gene: TRBJ1-1; v_gene: TRBV28; d_gene: .; CDR3nt: TGTGCCAGCAGTTCCCCCCGGGGGGCGACGAATGAAGCTTTCTTT; CDR3aa: CASSSPRGATNEAFF
j_gene: TRBJ2-5; v_gene: TRBV28; d_gene: TRBD2; CDR3nt: TGTGCCAGCAGTAGGCAAACTAGCGGGAGAAAAGAGACCCAGTACTTC; CDR3aa: CASSRQTSGRKETQYF
j_gene: TRBJ1-2; v_gene: TRBV19; d_gene: .; CDR3nt: TGTGCCAGTAGATCCCGGGACAAAGCTAACTATGGCTACACCTTC; CDR3aa: CASRSRDKANYGYTF
j_gene: TRBJ2-3; v_gene: TRBV18; d_gene: TRBD2; CDR3nt: TGTGCCAGCCGTACGGGACTAGCGGGGGGAAGCACAGATACGCAGTATTTT; CDR3aa: CASRTGLAGGSTDTQYF
j_gene: TRBJ1-2; v_gene: TRBV6-1; d_gene: .; CDR3nt: TGTGCCAGCAGTAGGGACACCCTCTATGGCTACACCTTC; CDR3aa: CASSRDTLYGYTF
j_gene: TRBJ2-5; v_gene: TRBV2; d_gene: .; CDR3nt: TGTGCCAGCAGTGGGGGAGTGGAGACCCAGTACTTC; CDR3aa: CASSGGVETQYF
j_gene: TRBJ1-6; v_gene: TRBV9; d_gene: .; CDR3nt: TGTGCCAGCAGCGTAGGCGGAGCATATAATTCACCCCTCCACTTT; CDR3aa: CASSVGGAYNSPLHF
j_gene: TRBJ1-1; v_gene: TRBV27; d_gene: TRBD1; CDR3nt: TGTGCCAGCAGAGTCAGGGGGCTTAACACTGAAGCTTTCTTT; CDR3aa: CASRVRGLNTEAFF
j_gene: TRBJ2-7; v_gene: TRBV5-1; d_gene: TRBD2; CDR3nt: TGCGCCAGCAGCTTTGGGGGGGTATCCTACGAGCAGTACTTC; CDR3aa: CASSFGGVSYEQYF